The 20 T cell receptor beta chains below come from one sample, sequenced in a study of blood T cell repertoires in COVID-19. The method was immunoSEQ multiplex PCR; TCRdb's version includes in-frame clones alone and lacks a portion of them. The table has 70,000 or so clones, about 89% seen once; the top ten hold less than 0.65%. The sequenced sample consisted of peripheral blood. The receptors derive from a man in his fifties or sixties with acute or convalescent COVID-19.

This chain uses TRBV10-3 with TRBJ2-3; the match to TRBD2 covers 7 bases. V was pared by 0 bases and J by 4 bases, with 1 base of the junction left unmatched. The CDR3 runs to 14 residues. Germline assignment: CDR1 ENHRY and CDR2 SYGVKD. The CDR3 DNA is TGTGCCATCAGTGAGTCCCTAGCGGCAGATACGCAGTATTTT. It is translated as CAISESLAADTQYF.

The V and J genes are TRBV1 and TRBJ2-5; the table assigns TRBD2, which was not confirmed against the DNA. TRBV1 is designated a pseudogene. CDR3 length equals 10 residues. In DNA, the CDR3 is TGCACCAGCCCTTTGGAGACCCAGTACTTC. Protein product: CTSPLETQYF.

The chain joins TRBV15 to TRBJ1-1; the match to TRBD1 covers 8 bases. The CDR3 has 16 residues. The V and J ends lost 3 bases and 2 bases, in that order; junction bases with no gene match: 8. Germline CDR1 is LNHNV and CDR2 is YYDKDF (reference sequence). CDR3 residues: CATSRPPTGDNTEAFF. CDR3 sequence (DNA): TGTGCCACCAGCAGGCCACCGACAGGGGATAACACTGAAGCTTTCTTT.

The V gene is TRBV7-9, the J gene TRBJ1-1; no definite D call. V lost 4 bases to trimming and J lost 1 base, with 7 bases between them. Germline V gene data show CDR1 as SEHNR and CDR2 as FQNEAQ (reference sequence). CDR3 size: 13 residues. Here the CDR3 reads CASSSQANTEAFF. The CDR3 region has the DNA TGTGCCAGCAGCTCTCAGGCGAACACTGAAGCTTTCTTT.

The chain carries TRBV27 and TRBJ1-1; D is unresolved. The germline gives CDR1 MNHEY, CDR2 SMNVEV (reference sequence). The germline V and J ends were trimmed by 6 bases and 4 bases, with 15 bases remaining between them. This CDR3 spans 14 amino acids. CDR3 DNA: TGTGCCAGCAGAGAGCGAAGGTCGGGCACTGAAGCTTTCTTT. Translated, it gives CASRERRSGTEAFF.

The J gene is TRBJ2-3, the V gene TRBV14, with a weak D call TRBD2 (5 bases). Germline V gives CDR1 SGHDN, CDR2 FVKESK. The V end lost 4 bases, the J end lost 6 bases, and 11 bases lay between the germline ends. The CDR3 spans 13 residues. CDR3 sequence (DNA): TGTGCCAGCAGCCTTTTGAGGAGGGATACGCAGTATTTT. It yields the protein CASSLLRRDTQYF.

V gene TRBV5-1 combines with J gene TRBJ2-7; D gene uncertain. Trimming pared 3 bases from V and 0 bases from J, leaving 10 bases between. CDR3 size: 14 residues. Germline-derived CDR1 and CDR2 are SGHRS and YFSETQ. The CDR3 reads CASSSNMYSYEQYF. In DNA, the CDR3 is TGCGCCAGCAGCTCAAACATGTACTCCTACGAGCAGTACTTC.

This clone is a singleton in its sample. The rearrangement joins TRBV10-3 to TRBJ1-5, with unresolved D. Between the trimmed V and J ends, which lost 3 bases and 7 bases, there was a span of 7 bases. The CDR3 is made up of 12 amino acids. The germline V gene encodes CDR1 ENHRY and CDR2 SYGVKD. CDR3: CAISDVGQPQHF. DNA for the CDR3: TGTGCCATCAGTGATGTCGGGCAGCCCCAGCATTTT.

V gene TRBV19 combines with J gene TRBJ2-5, with TRBD2 identical over 10 bases. The CDR3 runs to 15 residues. The J segment lost 2 bases and the V segment lost 5 bases, leaving 5 bases of the junction unmatched. The germline V gene has CDR1 LNHDA and CDR2 SQIVND (reference sequence). CDR3 in DNA: TGTGCCAGTAGTCAACTAGCGGGGCCGCAAGAGACCCAGTACTTC. Translation: CASSQLAGPQETQYF.

The DNA of the CDR3 is TGTGCCAGCAGCTTAGCGTTTCCAGCAGGGCCCACCGGGGAGCTGTTTTTT. It encodes CASSLAFPAGPTGELFF. J is TRBJ2-2 and V is TRBV7-2, with a weak D call TRBD1 (5 bases). V was pared by 0 bases and J by 4 bases, with 15 bases between. The CDR3 spans 17 residues. Germline V gene data show CDR1 as SGHTA and CDR2 as FQGNSA.

The genes are TRBV19 and TRBJ1-6; possibly TRBD1 for D (6 bases). The CDR3 runs to 14 residues. Germline-derived CDR1 and CDR2 are LNHDA and SQIVND (reference sequence). Trimming shortened V by 5 bases and J by 7 bases, and 12 bases separated the two germline ends. CDR3 loop: CASSSWTDNSPLHF. In DNA, the CDR3 is TGTGCCAGTAGTTCATGGACAGACAATTCACCCCTCCACTTT.

The CDR3 sequence is CASSHSTSGGAETQYF. In DNA form, the CDR3 reads TGTGCCAGCAGCCATTCGACTAGCGGAGGAGCAGAGACCCAGTACTTC. The J gene is TRBJ2-5, the V gene TRBV3-1 (or the pseudogene TRBV3-2); TRBD2 agrees at 9 bases. Trimming removed 3 bases from V and 4 bases from J; junction bases left unmatched: 9. Germline V gene lookup returns CDR1 LGHDT and CDR2 YNNKEL (reference sequence). The CDR3 is made up of 16 amino acids.

This chain links TRBV3-1 (or the pseudogene TRBV3-2) with TRBJ1-4; 7 nucleotides match TRBD1. The V and J ends lost 5 bases and 8 bases, in that order; junction bases with no gene match: 8. The CDR3 is made up of 14 amino acids. Germline CDR1 reads LGHDT; CDR2 reads YNNKEL (reference sequence). The CDR3 nucleotides are TGTGCCAGCAGCTTAAGCGCAGGGGGAGAAAAACTGTTTTTT. Its translation: CASSLSAGGEKLFF.

The chain couples TRBV19 to TRBJ1-2; D call uncertain. Trimming pared 4 bases from V and 4 bases from J, leaving 7 bases between. The length of the CDR3 is 12 residues. Germline CDR1 and CDR2: LNHDA and SQIVND (reference sequence). CDR3 region: CASSNQFYGYTF. The CDR3 DNA reads TGTGCCAGTAGTAACCAGTTCTATGGCTACACCTTC.

The rearrangement links TRBV28 to TRBJ1-2; the D is unclear. V was pared by 5 bases and J by 4 bases, with 14 bases between. In germline, CDR1 is MDHEN, CDR2 SYDVKM. The CDR3 has 14 residues. CDR3 bases: TGTGCCAGCAGTCAAGTGCCTCTAACCTATGGCTACACCTTC. Its protein is CASSQVPLTYGYTF.

The chain carries TRBV4-1 and TRBJ1-1; the match to TRBD1 covers 7 bases. Germline CDR1 reads MGHRA; CDR2 reads YSYEKL. The CDR3 extends over 15 amino acids. With 1 base clipped from V and 3 bases from J, the junction kept 5 bases outside the gene matches. This chain's CDR3 is CASSQVEDRYTEAFF. CDR3 DNA sequence: TGCGCCAGCAGCCAAGTGGAGGACAGGTACACTGAAGCTTTCTTT.

The chain joins TRBV5-1 to TRBJ2-2; D remains unclear. Trimming shortened V by 0 bases and J by 2 bases, and 8 bases separated the two germline ends. The germline CDR1 and CDR2 sequences are SGHRS and YFSETQ. The CDR3 length is 15 residues. The CDR3 spells CASSLGTANTGELFF. The CDR3 region has the DNA TGCGCCAGCAGCTTGGGCACTGCTAACACCGGGGAGCTGTTTTTT.

The V and J genes are TRBV19 and TRBJ2-5; 11 positions match TRBD1. V shed 5 bases, J shed 2 bases, and the junction held 7 bases outside the gene matches. Germline lookup yields CDR1 LNHDA and CDR2 SQIVND (reference sequence). The CDR3 runs to 16 residues. CDR3 loop: CASSPGTGGLQETQYF. CDR3 in DNA: TGTGCCAGTAGTCCAGGGACAGGGGGACTTCAAGAGACCCAGTACTTC. Drawing the rest from reference TRBV19 and TRBJ2-5, the complete variable domain is DGGITQSPKYLFRKEGQNVTLSCEQNLNHDAMYWYRQDPGQGLRLIYYSQIVNDFQKGDIAEGYSVSREKKESFPLTVTSAQKNPTAFYLCASSPGTGGLQETQYFGPGTRLLVL.

V gene TRBV18 combines with J gene TRBJ2-7; D not certain. CDR3 size: 11 residues. Trimming cost V 8 bases and J 1 base, with 6 bases left between them. Germline CDR1 KGHSH, CDR2 LQKENI. The CDR3 reads CASSASYEQYF. The DNA for the CDR3 is TGTGCCAGCAGCGCGTCCTACGAGCAGTACTTC.

The chain couples TRBV5-1 to TRBJ2-2, with 7 bases identical to TRBD2. The germline V gene has CDR1 SGHRS and CDR2 YFSETQ. The CDR3 spans 13 residues. The CDR3, as DNA: TGCGCGGGGTCTAGCGGCAACACCGGGGAGCTGTTTTTT. Protein sequence: CAGSSGNTGELFF.